A selection of T cell receptor beta chains follows, all from one sample in a study of identical twins. MiXCR, applied by TCRdb to the 5' RACE reads, yields one record per CDR3 protein. The sample lists fewer than 900,000 distinct CDR3 sequences; 20% to 25% were seen once. This sample also belongs to another study, concerning T cells expressing NK-cell markers.

Sample: PBMCs. The origin of the receptors is a woman in her late teens or twenties in good health. Each CDR3 is given with its conserved first and last residue. Each record gives: clone size, V gene, CDR3 length, D gene, J gene, CDR3 protein, CDR3 DNA. D genes are given only for firm matches. The size field is filled for only some rows; it gives once, few, many or a size class.

NA	TRBV10-3	14	TRBD1	TRBJ2-7	CAISEGQGADEQYF	TGTGCCATCAGTGAAGGACAGGGGGCTGACGAGCAGTACTTC
few	TRBV20-1	14	TRBD1	TRBJ1-2	CSARDGRGLDGYTF	TGCAGTGCTAGAGATGGCAGGGGGCTGGATGGCTACACCTTC
few	TRBV6-1	15	TRBD2	TRBJ2-1	CASRTGTSGRDEQFF	TGTGCCAGCAGGACCGGGACTAGCGGGAGGGATGAGCAGTTCTTC
few	TRBV5-1	16	TRBD1	TRBJ2-7	CASSFNRDRWTYEQYF	TGCGCCAGCAGCTTTAATCGGGACAGGTGGACCTACGAGCAGTACTTC
once	TRBV15	15	NA	TRBJ2-7	CATSREGAARYEQYF	TGTGCCACCAGCAGAGAGGGCGCGGCCCGATACGAGCAGTACTTC
few	TRBV10-3	13	TRBD1	TRBJ1-2	CAISDRGHYGYTF	TGTGCCATCAGCGACAGGGGGCACTATGGCTACACCTTC
NA	TRBV5-5	14	NA	TRBJ2-7	CASSSFRVHYEQYF	TGTGCCAGCAGCTCCTTCAGGGTACACTACGAGCAGTACTTC
NA	TRBV10-3	17	TRBD1	TRBJ2-2	CAINSKRDSPNTGELFF	TGTGCCATCAATAGCAAACGGGACAGTCCGAACACCGGGGAGCTGTTTTTT
NA	TRBV7-9	16	TRBD1	TRBJ1-1	CASSLPKGQGNTEAFF	TGTGCCAGCAGCTTACCTAAAGGACAGGGGAACACTGAAGCTTTCTTT
few	TRBV20-1	14	TRBD1	TRBJ2-5	CSASPRTGQETQYF	TGCAGTGCTAGTCCTCGGACAGGCCAAGAGACCCAGTACTTC
many	TRBV12-3/TRBV12-4	15	NA	TRBJ2-1	CASSLGRDGYNEQFF	TGTGCCAGCAGTTTAGGTCGGGACGGATACAATGAGCAGTTCTTC
NA	TRBV5-5	14	NA	TRBJ2-7	CASSLVGRGNEQYF	TGTGCCAGCAGCTTGGTCGGGAGAGGCAACGAGCAGTACTTC
many	TRBV6-4	13	NA	TRBJ2-2	CASSDSDTGELFF	TGTGCCAGCAGTGACTCGGACACCGGGGAGCTGTTTTTT
NA	TRBV20-1	14	TRBD1	TRBJ1-1	CSAILNRGNTEAFF	TGCAGTGCTATACTCAACAGGGGGAACACTGAAGCTTTCTTT
few	TRBV7-8	15	TRBD2	TRBJ2-7	CASSASGGAHYEQYF	TGTGCCAGCAGCGCTAGCGGGGGGGCTCACTACGAGCAGTACTTC
NA	TRBV11-3	14	NA	TRBJ1-2	CASSLDPGADGYTF	TGTGCCAGCAGCTTAGATCCCGGGGCAGATGGCTACACCTTC
NA	TRBV27	18	TRBD1	TRBJ1-2	CASAFLGQGAPRNYGYTF	TGTGCCAGCGCATTCCTGGGACAGGGGGCACCTAGGAACTATGGCTACACCTTC